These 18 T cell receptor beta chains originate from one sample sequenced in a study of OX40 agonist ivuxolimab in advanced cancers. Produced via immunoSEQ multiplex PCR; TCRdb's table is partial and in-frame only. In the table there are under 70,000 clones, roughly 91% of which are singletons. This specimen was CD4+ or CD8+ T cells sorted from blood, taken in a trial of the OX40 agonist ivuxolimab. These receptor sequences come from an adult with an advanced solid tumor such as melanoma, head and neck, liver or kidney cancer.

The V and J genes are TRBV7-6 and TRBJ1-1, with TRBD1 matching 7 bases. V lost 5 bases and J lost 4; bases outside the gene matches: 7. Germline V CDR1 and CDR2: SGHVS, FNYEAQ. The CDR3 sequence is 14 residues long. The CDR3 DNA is TGTGCCAGCAGCGCAAACAGGGGCAGCACTGAAGCTTTCTTT. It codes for CASSANRGSTEAFF.

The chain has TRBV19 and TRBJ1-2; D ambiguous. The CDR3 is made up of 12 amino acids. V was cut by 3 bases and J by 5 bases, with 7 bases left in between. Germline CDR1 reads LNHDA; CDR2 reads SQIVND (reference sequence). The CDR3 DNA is TGTGCCAGTAGTATGACCGGGTATGGCTACACCTTC. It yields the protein CASSMTGYGYTF.

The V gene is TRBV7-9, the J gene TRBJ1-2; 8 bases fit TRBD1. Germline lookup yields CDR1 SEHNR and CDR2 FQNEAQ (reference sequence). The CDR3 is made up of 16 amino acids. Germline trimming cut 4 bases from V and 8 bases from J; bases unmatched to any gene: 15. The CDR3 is CASSSENRGTLGGYTF. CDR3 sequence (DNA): TGTGCCAGCAGCTCGGAAAACAGGGGGACGCTCGGAGGCTACACCTTC.

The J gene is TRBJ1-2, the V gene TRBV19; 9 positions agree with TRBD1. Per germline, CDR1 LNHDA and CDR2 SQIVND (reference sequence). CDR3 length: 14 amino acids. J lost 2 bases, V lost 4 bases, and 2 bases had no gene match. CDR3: CASSSGTGNYGYTF. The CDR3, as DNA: TGTGCCAGTAGTAGCGGGACAGGGAACTATGGCTACACCTTC.

The CDR3: CASSLAMGVETQYF. The DNA of the CDR3 is TGCGCCAGCAGCTTGGCTATGGGGGTAGAGACCCAGTACTTC. V and J are TRBV5-1 and TRBJ2-5; D possibly uses TRBD1 or TRBD2 (5 bases each). V lost 0 bases to trimming and J lost 4 bases, with 10 bases between them. The CDR3 length is 14 residues. Germline-derived CDR1 and CDR2 are SGHRS and YFSETQ.

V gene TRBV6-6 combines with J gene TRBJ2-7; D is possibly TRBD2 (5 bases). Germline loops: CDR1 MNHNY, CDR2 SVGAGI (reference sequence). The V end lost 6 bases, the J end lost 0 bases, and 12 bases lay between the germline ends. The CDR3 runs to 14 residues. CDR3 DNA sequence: TGTGCCAGCAGAAGTTGGAGGAGCTCCTACGAGCAGTACTTC. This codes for CASRSWRSSYEQYF.

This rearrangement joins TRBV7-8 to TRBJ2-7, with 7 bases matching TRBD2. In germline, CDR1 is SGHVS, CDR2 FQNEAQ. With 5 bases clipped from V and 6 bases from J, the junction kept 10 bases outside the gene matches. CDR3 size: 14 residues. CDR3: CASSPSGTTGEQYF. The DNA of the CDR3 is TGTGCCAGCAGCCCCTCCGGGACTACCGGCGAGCAGTACTTC. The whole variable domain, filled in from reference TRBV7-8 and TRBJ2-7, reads GAGVSQSPRYKVAKRGQDVALRCDPISGHVSLFWYQQALGQGPEFLTYFQNEAQLDKSGLPSDRFFAERPEGSVSTLKIQRTQQEDSAVYLCASSPSGTTGEQYFGPGTRLTVT.

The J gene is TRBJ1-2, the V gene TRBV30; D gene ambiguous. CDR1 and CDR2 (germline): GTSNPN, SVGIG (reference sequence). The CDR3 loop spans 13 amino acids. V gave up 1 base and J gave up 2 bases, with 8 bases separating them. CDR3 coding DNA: TGTGCCTGGAGTGCCGCAAGCAACTATGGCTACACCTTC. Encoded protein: CAWSAASNYGYTF.

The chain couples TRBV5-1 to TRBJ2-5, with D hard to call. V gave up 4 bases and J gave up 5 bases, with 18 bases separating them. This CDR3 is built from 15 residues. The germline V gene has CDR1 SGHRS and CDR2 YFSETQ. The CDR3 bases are TGCGCCAGCAGCCCCTCCTCGGGCCCCCGGGAGACCCAGTACTTC. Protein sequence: CASSPSSGPRETQYF. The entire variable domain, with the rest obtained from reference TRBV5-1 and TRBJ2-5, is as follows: KAGVTQTPRYLIKTRGQQVTLSCSPISGHRSVSWYQQTPGQGLQFLFEYFSETQRNKGNFPGRFSGRQFSNSRSEMNVSTLELGDSALYLCASSPSSGPRETQYFGPGTRLLVL.

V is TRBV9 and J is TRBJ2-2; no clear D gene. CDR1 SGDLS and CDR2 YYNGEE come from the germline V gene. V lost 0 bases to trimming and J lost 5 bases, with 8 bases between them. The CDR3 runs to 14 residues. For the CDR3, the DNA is TGTGCCAGCAGCGTAGGCCCAGAGACCGGGGAGCTGTTTTTT. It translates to CASSVGPETGELFF.

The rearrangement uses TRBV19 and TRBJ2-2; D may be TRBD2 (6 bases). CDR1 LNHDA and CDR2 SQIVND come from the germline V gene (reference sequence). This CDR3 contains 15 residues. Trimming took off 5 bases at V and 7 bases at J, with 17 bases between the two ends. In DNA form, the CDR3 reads TGTGCCAGTAGTCCTAGCGAAGTACACGGCGGGGAGCTGTTTTTT. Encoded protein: CASSPSEVHGGELFF.

The CDR3 loop is CSVARQGTDTQYF. The CDR3 DNA reads as TGCAGCGTTGCAAGACAGGGAACAGATACGCAGTATTTT. This chain joins TRBV29-1 and TRBJ2-3; TRBD1 matches at 7 bases. The V and J ends lost 4 bases and 3 bases, in that order; junction bases with no gene match: 4. The germline V gene has CDR1 SQVTM and CDR2 ANQGSEA. This CDR3 contains 13 residues.

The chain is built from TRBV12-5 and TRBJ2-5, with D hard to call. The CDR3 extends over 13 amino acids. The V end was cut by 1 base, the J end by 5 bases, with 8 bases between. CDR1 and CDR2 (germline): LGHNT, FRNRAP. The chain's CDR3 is CASGLGAGETQYF. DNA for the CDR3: TGTGCTAGTGGTTTGGGTGCTGGGGAGACCCAGTACTTC.

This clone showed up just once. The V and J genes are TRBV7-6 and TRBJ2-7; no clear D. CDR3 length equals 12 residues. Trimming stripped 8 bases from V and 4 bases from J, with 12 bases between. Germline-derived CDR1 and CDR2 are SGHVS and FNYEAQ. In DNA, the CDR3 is TGTGCCAGCGGCCAAACGTCGTACGAGCAGTACTTC. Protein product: CASGQTSYEQYF.

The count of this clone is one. DNA of the CDR3: TGTGCCAGTAGTCAATCCGGGACTAGCGGAAGCGGCGAGCAGTACTTC. It encodes CASSQSGTSGSGEQYF. This chain links TRBV19 with TRBJ2-7, with 11 nucleotides matching TRBD2. V trimming: 5 bases; J trimming: 6 bases; junction bases outside the gene matches: 12. From germline, CDR1 is LNHDA and CDR2 SQIVND (reference sequence). The CDR3 sequence is 16 residues long.

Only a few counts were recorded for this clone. The CDR3 DNA sequence: TGTGCCTGGAGCATGGGCGGGGGACGCACTGAAGCTTTCTTT. This translates into CAWSMGGGRTEAFF. The genes are TRBV30 and TRBJ1-1; TRBD1 is a possible D gene (5 bases). The length of the CDR3 is 14 residues. The germline gives CDR1 GTSNPN, CDR2 SVGIG (reference sequence). V lost 3 bases to trimming and J lost 4 bases, with 15 bases between them.

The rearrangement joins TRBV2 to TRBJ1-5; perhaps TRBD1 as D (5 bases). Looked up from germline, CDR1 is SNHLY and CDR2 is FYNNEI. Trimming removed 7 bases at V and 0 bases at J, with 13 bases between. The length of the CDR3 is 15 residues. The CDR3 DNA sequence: TGTGCCAGCATGGGGGAGAGCTATAGCAATCAGCCCCAGCATTTT. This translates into CASMGESYSNQPQHF.

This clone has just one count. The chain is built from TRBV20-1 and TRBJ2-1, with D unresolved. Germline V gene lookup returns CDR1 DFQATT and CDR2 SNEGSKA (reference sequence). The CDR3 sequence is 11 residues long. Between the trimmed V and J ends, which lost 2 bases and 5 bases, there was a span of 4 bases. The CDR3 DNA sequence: TGCAGTGCTAGACACAACAATGAGCAGTTCTTC. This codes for CSARHNNEQFF.